A single TCR beta chain is shown here with its context. The junction and the germline gene differ at one end; a read error may be behind it. Method: immunoSEQ multiplex PCR; TCRdb's copy keeps in-frame clones and lacks some. The sample has some 59,000 clones, 70% to 85% seen once. The entry originates in a study of OX40 agonist ivuxolimab in advanced cancers. The receptor's source is an adult with an advanced solid tumor such as melanoma, head and neck, liver or kidney cancer. The input for sequencing was CD4+ or CD8+ T cells sorted from blood, taken in a trial of the OX40 agonist ivuxolimab.

For the CDR3, the DNA is TGTGCTAGCAGCCCAGGGACAGCGCAAGAGACCCAGTACTTC. Amino acids: CASSPGTAQETQYF. The chain joins TRBV7-7 to TRBJ2-5, with 7 bases matching TRBD1. CDR1 is SSHAT and CDR2 is FNYEAQ in the germline V gene (reference sequence). The CDR3 extends over 14 amino acids.